The rows below give T cell receptor beta chains drawn from one sample of a study of persistence of HIV-infected CD4 T cells. These receptors lack a known antigen. Generated by immunoSEQ multiplex PCR, the TCRdb table keeps only in-frame clones and is missing some. The table shows roughly 41,000 clones, with 87% occurring only once. Sequencing used CD4+ T cells sorted from PBMCs after roughly 18-hour stimulation, obtained from a patient who received antiretroviral therapy. The receptors were sampled from an adult man with HIV who was CMV-seropositive. CDR3s include the opening cysteine and the closing phenylalanine or tryptophan. D genes are given only for firm matches. Clone size appears in some rows only: once, few, many, or a class for an expanded clone.

TRBJ2-1 | TRBV6-4 | NA | NA | CASSRGRRPGNEQFF | TGTGCCAGCAGCCGGGGGCGGAGGCCCGGGAATGAGCAGTTCTTC
TRBJ2-2 | TRBV9 | NA | once | CASSPGPRTGELFF | TGTGCCAGCAGCCCGGGACCTCGTACCGGGGAGCTGTTTTTT
TRBJ2-2 | TRBV5-1 | NA | NA | CASSLGGGANTGELFF | TGCGCCAGCAGCTTGGGAGGCGGGGCTAACACCGGGGAGCTGTTTTTT
TRBJ2-7 | TRBV7-6 | TRBD1 | NA | CASSVRGNEQYF | TGTGCCAGCAGCGTCAGGGGGAACGAGCAGTACTTC
TRBJ2-3 | TRBV25-1 | NA | NA | CASSGAYGKTDTQYF | TGTGCCAGCAGTGGAGCCTACGGGAAAACAGATACGCAGTATTTT
TRBJ1-6 | TRBV14 | NA | NA | CASSQAAGTTYNSPLHF | TGTGCCAGCAGCCAAGCCGCCGGGACAACTTATAATTCACCCCTCCACTTT
TRBJ1-1 | TRBV18 | NA | NA | CASSQRTEAFF | TGTGCCAGCTCACAGAGGACTGAAGCTTTCTTT
TRBJ1-6 | TRBV27 | TRBD1 | NA | CASSLGDRVGSPLHF | TGTGCCAGCAGTTTAGGGGACAGGGTCGGATCACCCCTCCACTTT
TRBJ2-2 | TRBV6-5 | TRBD2 | NA | CASKPSGKIGELFF | TGTGCCAGCAAGCCTAGCGGGAAGATCGGGGAGCTGTTTTTT
TRBJ2-7 | TRBV20-1 | NA | NA | CSARYPYEQYF | TGCAGTGCTAGATACCCCTACGAGCAGTACTTC
TRBJ2-2 | TRBV6-5 | TRBD1 | NA | CASTRDRANTGELFF | TGTGCCAGCACGAGGGACAGGGCTAACACCGGGGAGCTGTTTTTT
TRBJ1-5 | TRBV7-2 | TRBD1 | NA | CASSPSTGVGNQPQHF | TGTGCCAGCAGCCCCTCGACAGGGGTCGGCAATCAGCCCCAGCATTTT
TRBJ2-5 | TRBV3-1/TRBV3-2 | TRBD2 | NA | CASSLRDYLQETQYF | TGTGCCAGCAGCCTAAGGGACTACCTACAAGAGACCCAGTACTTC
TRBJ2-7 | TRBV12-5 | NA | NA | CASGRDNEQYF | TGTGCTAGTGGCCGGGACAACGAGCAGTACTTC
TRBJ1-6 | TRBV4-2 | NA | NA | CASSQDKGWNSPLHF | TGTGCCAGCAGCCAAGATAAGGGCTGGAATTCACCCCTCCACTTT
TRBJ1-2 | TRBV2 | NA | NA | CASSRTQDYGYTF | TGTGCCAGCAGTCGGACACAGGACTATGGCTACACCTTC
TRBJ1-1 | TRBV6-5 | TRBD1 | NA | CASSPGTGGTEAFF | TGTGCCAGCAGCCCCGGGACAGGGGGCACTGAAGCTTTCTTT
TRBJ1-3 | TRBV6-5 | NA | NA | CASRQGTTPGNTIYF | TGTGCCAGCAGACAAGGGACGACCCCTGGAAACACCATATATTTT
TRBJ2-3 | TRBV18 | NA | few | CASSPYSGATDTQYF | TGTGCCAGCTCACCATACAGCGGTGCCACAGATACGCAGTATTTT
TRBJ2-1 | TRBV24-1 | TRBD2 | NA | CATSDPTSGRLNEQFF | TGTGCCACCAGTGATCCAACTAGCGGGAGGTTAAATGAGCAGTTCTTC
TRBJ2-3 | TRBV18 | NA | NA | CASSLNVGTDTQYF | TGTGCCAGCTCACTAAACGTGGGAACAGATACGCAGTATTTT
TRBJ1-2 | TRBV19 | TRBD1 | once | CASSKETGARGYTF | TGTGCCAGTAGTAAGGAGACAGGGGCACGTGGCTACACCTTC
TRBJ2-1 | TRBV6-2/TRBV6-3 | NA | NA | CASSLGPIGTAGNEQFF | TGTGCCAGCAGTTTGGGACCCATTGGGACCGCGGGAAATGAGCAGTTCTTC
TRBJ1-5 | TRBV2 | TRBD1 | NA | CASSFGTGVNQPQHF | TGTGCCAGCAGTTTTGGGACAGGGGTAAATCAGCCCCAGCATTTT
TRBJ1-6 | TRBV4-1 | NA | NA | CASSPKDTGNSPLHF | TGCGCCAGCAGCCCGAAGGACACGGGGAATTCACCCCTCCACTTT
TRBJ1-5 | TRBV5-4 | NA | once | CASSLTGSNQPQHF | TGTGCCAGCAGCTTGACAGGGAGCAATCAGCCCCAGCATTTT
TRBJ2-3 | TRBV24-1 | TRBD2 | NA | CATQGLAEDTQYF | TGTGCCACTCAAGGACTAGCGGAAGATACGCAGTATTTT
TRBJ2-7 | TRBV10-3 | NA | NA | CAISGEAFEQYF | TGTGCCATCAGTGGAGAGGCTTTCGAGCAGTACTTC
TRBJ1-4 | TRBV28 | TRBD1 | NA | CASSSRDRAVGEKLFF | TGTGCCAGCAGTTCCCGGGACAGGGCAGTAGGGGAAAAACTGTTTTTT
TRBJ2-7 | TRBV5-1 | NA | NA | CASSLRQGGHEQYF | TGCGCCAGCAGCTTGAGGCAGGGGGGACACGAGCAGTACTTC
TRBJ2-2 | TRBV2 | NA | NA | CASSEGGSGRMYTGELFF | TGTGCCAGCAGTGAGGGTGGTAGCGGACGGATGTACACCGGGGAGCTGTTTTTT
TRBJ2-6 | TRBV29-1 | TRBD2 | NA | CSVLLAEGANVLTF | TGCAGCGTTCTACTAGCGGAAGGGGCCAACGTCCTGACTTTC
TRBJ2-5 | TRBV5-5 | NA | NA | CASSLVGETQYF | TGTGCCAGCAGCTTGGTCGGAGAGACCCAGTACTTC
TRBJ2-7 | TRBV18 | NA | once | CASSPVRGGAPTEQYF | TGTGCCAGCTCACCAGTTAGGGGGGGAGCTCCAACAGAGCAGTACTTC
TRBJ1-1 | TRBV4-1 | NA | NA | CASSPPRGLEAFF | TGCGCCAGCAGCCCGCCTAGAGGACTTGAAGCTTTCTTT
TRBJ1-2 | TRBV6-1 | NA | NA | CASSEGGASYGYTF | TGTGCCAGCAGTGAGGGGGGGGCTTCTTATGGCTACACCTTC
TRBJ2-2 | TRBV6-5 | NA | NA | CASRATNTGELFF | TGTGCCAGCAGAGCGACTAACACCGGGGAGCTGTTTTTT
TRBJ2-7 | TRBV5-4 | NA | NA | CASSFTGNEQYF | TGTGCCAGCAGCTTTACCGGGAATGAGCAGTACTTC
TRBJ2-3 | TRBV30 | TRBD1 | NA | CAWSTGTGAADTQYF | TGTGCCTGGAGCACCGGGACAGGGGCCGCAGATACGCAGTATTTT
TRBJ1-5 | TRBV7-2 | NA | NA | CASSAWTEGNQPQHF | TGTGCCAGCAGCGCCTGGACAGAGGGGAATCAGCCCCAGCATTTT
TRBJ2-3 | TRBV10-3 | TRBD1 | NA | CAITRQGATDTQYF | TGTGCCATCACCCGACAGGGGGCCACAGATACGCAGTATTTT
TRBJ2-5 | TRBV5-1 | TRBD2 | once | CASTVLSGGQETQYF | TGCGCCAGCACCGTCCTCTCGGGGGGACAAGAGACCCAGTACTTC
TRBJ1-1 | TRBV30 | NA | NA | CAWSVQGNTEAFF | TGTGCCTGGAGTGTACAGGGGAACACTGAAGCTTTCTTT
TRBJ2-7 | TRBV19 | TRBD2 | NA | CASSERGGRRAVSYEQYF | TGTGCCAGTAGCGAACGGGGGGGACGGCGGGCCGTTTCCTACGAGCAGTACTTC
TRBJ1-6 | TRBV21-1 | NA | NA | CASSKAVGQGFSSSYNSPLHF | TGTGCCAGCAGCAAAGCAGTAGGACAGGGGTTTTCGAGCTCCTATAATTCACCCCTCCACTTT
TRBJ2-1 | TRBV11-3 | TRBD2 | NA | CASSLRSGGPSSYNEQFF | TGTGCCAGCAGCTTAAGAAGCGGGGGACCGAGCTCCTACAATGAGCAGTTCTTC
TRBJ1-5 | TRBV6-5 | NA | NA | CASRGPWSQPQHF | TGTGCCAGCAGAGGGCCTTGGAGTCAGCCCCAGCATTTT
TRBJ2-1 | TRBV24-1 | TRBD2 | NA | CATSDSGGTSGIYNEQFF | TGTGCCACCAGTGATTCCGGAGGGACTAGCGGGATATACAATGAGCAGTTCTTC
TRBJ2-7 | TRBV4-1 | TRBD1 | NA | CASSQDLGQDYYEQYF | TGCGCCAGCAGCCAAGATCTTGGACAGGATTACTACGAGCAGTACTTC
TRBJ2-3 | TRBV29-1 | NA | NA | CSVEDLGQFTDTQYF | TGCAGCGTTGAAGATCTCGGACAGTTCACAGATACGCAGTATTTT
TRBJ1-3 | TRBV10-1 | NA | once | CASSKGTSGNTIYF | TGCGCCAGCAGTAAAGGGACATCTGGAAACACCATATATTTT